A selection of T cell receptor beta chains follows, all from one sample in a study of T cells after yellow fever vaccination. Using its own MiXCR run on the 5' RACE reads, TCRdb lists one record per CDR3 protein. The table shows approximately 610,000 distinct CDR3 sequences, with around 17% occurring only once. The sequences come from PBMCs, collected 5 days after the first yellow fever vaccination. All receptors derive from a man aged 18 to 35 who received the YFV17D yellow fever vaccine. The CDR3 runs from the conserved cysteine through the conserved F or W. A D gene is named only where the DNA matches it firmly. Not all rows give a size; the values are once, few, many and, for expanded clones, a class.

j_call: TRBJ2-1
v_call: TRBV5-1
clone_size: -
cdr3_length: 18
d_call: TRBD2
cdr3_aa: CASSLAGSGGKTYNEQFF
cdr3_nt: TGCGCCAGCAGCTTGGCTGGTAGCGGGGGAAAGACCTACAATGAGCAGTTCTTC

j_call: TRBJ2-7
v_call: TRBV20-1
clone_size: -
cdr3_length: 15
d_call: -
cdr3_aa: CSASLGGDSSYEQYF
cdr3_nt: TGCAGTGCTAGTCTCGGGGGCGACAGCTCCTACGAGCAGTACTTC

j_call: TRBJ1-1
v_call: TRBV7-3
clone_size: few
cdr3_length: 13
d_call: TRBD1
cdr3_aa: CASSATGVTEAFF
cdr3_nt: TGTGCCAGCAGCGCGACAGGGGTAACTGAAGCTTTCTTT

j_call: TRBJ1-6
v_call: TRBV13
clone_size: -
cdr3_length: 17
d_call: -
cdr3_aa: CASSRTGSDRDFSPLHF
cdr3_nt: TGTGCCAGCAGCCGAACTGGAAGCGACCGAGATTTTTCACCCCTCCACTTT

j_call: TRBJ2-5
v_call: TRBV18
clone_size: once
cdr3_length: 15
d_call: -
cdr3_aa: CASSPSDRRQETQYF
cdr3_nt: TGTGCCAGCTCACCCTCGGACAGACGACAAGAGACCCAGTACTTC

j_call: TRBJ1-5
v_call: TRBV4-2
clone_size: -
cdr3_length: 15
d_call: -
cdr3_aa: CASSLHRDSNQPQHF
cdr3_nt: TGTGCCAGCTCCCTACACCGCGATAGCAATCAGCCCCAGCATTTT

j_call: TRBJ1-1
v_call: TRBV7-8
clone_size: -
cdr3_length: 14
d_call: -
cdr3_aa: CASSLGAVGIEAFF
cdr3_nt: TGTGCCAGCAGCTTAGGTGCAGTGGGGATTGAAGCTTTCTTT

j_call: TRBJ2-5
v_call: TRBV19
clone_size: -
cdr3_length: 14
d_call: TRBD1
cdr3_aa: CASSRQGEVETQYF
cdr3_nt: TGTGCCAGTAGTCGACAGGGGGAGGTAGAGACCCAGTACTTC

j_call: TRBJ1-1
v_call: TRBV13
clone_size: many
cdr3_length: 12
d_call: -
cdr3_aa: CASSLGTAEAFF
cdr3_nt: TGTGCCAGCAGCTTAGGGACCGCTGAAGCTTTCTTT

j_call: TRBJ2-1
v_call: TRBV7-3
clone_size: -
cdr3_length: 11
d_call: -
cdr3_aa: CASSSGSEQFF
cdr3_nt: TGTGCCAGCAGCTCCGGGTCTGAGCAGTTCTTC

j_call: TRBJ2-3
v_call: TRBV4-2
clone_size: few
cdr3_length: 16
d_call: -
cdr3_aa: CASSQEQGPLGDTQYF
cdr3_nt: TGTGCCAGCAGCCAAGAGCAGGGACCCCTCGGGGATACGCAGTATTTT

j_call: TRBJ2-3
v_call: TRBV7-3
clone_size: once
cdr3_length: 13
d_call: -
cdr3_aa: CASSSHTRDTQYF
cdr3_nt: TGTGCCAGCAGCTCCCATACTAGAGATACGCAGTATTTT

j_call: TRBJ1-2
v_call: TRBV5-4
clone_size: few
cdr3_length: 14
d_call: TRBD1
cdr3_aa: CASSLDDRVGGYTF
cdr3_nt: TGTGCCAGCAGCTTGGACGACAGGGTCGGTGGCTACACCTTC

j_call: TRBJ2-1
v_call: TRBV5-1
clone_size: -
cdr3_length: 16
d_call: -
cdr3_aa: CASSPRVGYLYNEQFF
cdr3_nt: TGCGCCAGCAGCCCCCGGGTGGGTTATCTCTACAATGAGCAGTTCTTC

j_call: TRBJ1-4
v_call: TRBV27
clone_size: few
cdr3_length: 13
d_call: -
cdr3_aa: CASGSITNEKLFF
cdr3_nt: TGTGCCAGCGGATCAATAACTAATGAAAAACTGTTTTTT

j_call: TRBJ1-1
v_call: TRBV12-3/TRBV12-4
clone_size: -
cdr3_length: 12
d_call: TRBD1
cdr3_aa: CASTGQGTKAFF
cdr3_nt: TGTGCCAGCACAGGACAGGGGACCAAAGCTTTCTTT

j_call: TRBJ2-1
v_call: TRBV5-5
clone_size: -
cdr3_length: 16
d_call: -
cdr3_aa: CASSLTGLSSYNEQFF
cdr3_nt: TGTGCCAGCAGCTTAACAGGGCTTAGCTCCTACAATGAGCAGTTCTTC